Sequencing of this T cell receptor (beta chain) was carried out in a study of blood T cell repertoires in COVID-19. This clone was observed a single time. Under the authors' procedure: It was from reference gene primer amplification that nucleated cell counts were estimated. Assay used: immunoSEQ multiplex PCR; TCRdb lists only in-frame clones, some missing. The DNA was the basis for D and trimming; V, J and clone size are from that table. The sample has just under 250,000 clones, around 88% seen once. The CDR3 contains 14 residues. V was pared by 5 bases and J by 2 bases, with 12 bases between. Germline V CDR1 and CDR2: SGHVS, FQNEAQ.

The clonotype originates from a woman aged 30 to 39 who had recovered from COVID-19. This sequence joins TRBV7-8 and TRBJ2-5; TRBD2 might be the D (5 bases). Material: PBMCs or T cells enriched from blood (not recorded which). The CDR3 protein is CASSPRTDQETQYF. In DNA form, the CDR3 reads TGTGCCAGCAGCCCCAGGACTGATCAAGAGACCCAGTACTTC.